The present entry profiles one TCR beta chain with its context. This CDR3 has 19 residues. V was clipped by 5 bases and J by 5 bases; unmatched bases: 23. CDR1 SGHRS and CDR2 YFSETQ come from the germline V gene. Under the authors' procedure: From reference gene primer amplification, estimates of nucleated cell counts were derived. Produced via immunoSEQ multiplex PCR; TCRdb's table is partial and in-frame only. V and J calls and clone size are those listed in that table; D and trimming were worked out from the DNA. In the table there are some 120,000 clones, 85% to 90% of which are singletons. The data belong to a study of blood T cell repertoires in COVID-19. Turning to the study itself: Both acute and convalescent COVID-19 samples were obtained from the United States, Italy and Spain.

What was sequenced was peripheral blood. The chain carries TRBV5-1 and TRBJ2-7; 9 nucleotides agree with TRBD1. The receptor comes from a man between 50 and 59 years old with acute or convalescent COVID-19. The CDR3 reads CASRTSSPKPGQGSHEQYF. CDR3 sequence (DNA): TGCGCCAGCAGGACATCCTCCCCCAAACCGGGACAGGGATCCCACGAGCAGTACTTC. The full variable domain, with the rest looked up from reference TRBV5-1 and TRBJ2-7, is KAGVTQTPRYLIKTRGQQVTLSCSPISGHRSVSWYQQTPGQGLQFLFEYFSETQRNKGNFPGRFSGRQFSNSRSEMNVSTLELGDSALYLCASRTSSPKPGQGSHEQYFGPGTRLTVT.